One sample yielded the 11 T cell receptor beta chains listed below, sequenced in a study of CD8+ T cells in alopecia areata. As for treatment: oral pan-JAK inhibitor, 5-10 mg twice daily. Extracted RNA was reverse transcribed into cDNA, the sequencing template. TCRdb keeps only in-frame clones here, not all; method: immunoSEQ multiplex PCR. Counted here are more than 90,000 clones, roughly 55% occurring once; the ten biggest clones make up 9.5% to 15%. The source material was CD8+ T cells sorted from blood, sampled at week 24, from a patient treated with tofacitinib. These receptors were collected from a human donor with alopecia areata.

The J gene is TRBJ1-1, the V gene TRBV19; D is ambiguous. Looked up from germline, CDR1 is LNHDA and CDR2 is SQIVND (reference sequence). V lost 4 bases, J lost 4 bases, and 13 bases lay in between. This CDR3 comprises 14 residues. Here the CDR3 DNA reads TGTGCCAGTAGTAGTTCCCAGATGAGCACTGAAGCTTTCTTT. It codes for CASSSSQMSTEAFF.

A few counts support this clone. V and J are TRBV13 and TRBJ2-7, with 11 positions matching TRBD1. The CDR3 covers 15 residues. V dropped 5 bases and J dropped 5; count of bases not matched to a gene: 8. Germline CDR1 is PRHDT and CDR2 is FYEKMQ (reference sequence). The CDR3 DNA reads as TGTGCCAGCAGCGCCCGGACAGGGGGCGTCGACGAGCAGTACTTC. Its translation is CASSARTGGVDEQYF.

A few counts support this clone. The chain joins TRBV9 to TRBJ2-3; D is ambiguous. CDR3 length equals 13 residues. Germline V gives CDR1 SGDLS, CDR2 YYNGEE. Trimming cost V 0 bases and J 0 bases, with 2 bases left between them. In nucleotides, the CDR3 is TGTGCCAGCAGCGTAGTAAGCACAGATACGCAGTATTTT. It is translated as CASSVVSTDTQYF.

V gene TRBV9 combines with J gene TRBJ2-1; D ambiguous. CDR1 and CDR2 (germline): SGDLS, YYNGEE. V was shortened by 0 bases and J by 7 bases, with 5 bases between the two germline ends. This CDR3 has 12 residues. The CDR3 sequence: CASSVAGNEQFF. The CDR3 coding sequence is TGTGCCAGCAGCGTAGCTGGTAATGAGCAGTTCTTC.

This clone has only one observation. J is TRBJ2-7 and V is TRBV7-2; D perhaps matches TRBD1 (6 bases). Trimming took off 0 bases at V and 6 bases at J, with 9 bases between the two ends. The CDR3 covers 13 residues. Germline V gene sequence: CDR1 SGHTA, CDR2 FQGNSA. CDR3 protein: CASSLATGPEQYF. The CDR3 region has the DNA TGTGCCAGCAGCTTAGCGACAGGACCCGAGCAGTACTTC.

The V gene is TRBV5-6, the J gene TRBJ1-1, with D perhaps TRBD1 (6 bases). CDR1 is SGHDT and CDR2 is YYEEEE in the germline V gene. Trimming pared 4 bases from V and 6 bases from J, leaving 13 bases between. CDR3 length equals 13 residues. CDR3 amino acids: CASSLGGGPEAFF. The CDR3 region has the DNA TGTGCCAGCAGCCTCGGCGGGGGGCCTGAAGCTTTCTTT.

V is TRBV13 and J is TRBJ2-5, with 9 bases lining up with TRBD1. Germline-derived CDR1 and CDR2 are PRHDT and FYEKMQ (reference sequence). The junction had 6 bases not matched to a gene; V was cut back by 4 bases and J by 3 bases. This CDR3 region has 15 residues. The CDR3 region is CASSSSTGGEETQYF. The CDR3 nucleotides read TGTGCCAGCAGCTCCTCGACAGGGGGTGAAGAGACCCAGTACTTC.

The chain uses TRBV27 and TRBJ2-1, with 8 bases fitting TRBD2. The CDR3 extends over 17 amino acids. CDR1 is MNHEY and CDR2 is SMNVEV in the germline V gene (reference sequence). V was clipped by 4 bases and J by 10 bases; unmatched bases: 18. The CDR3 nucleotides read TGTGCCAGCAGTTCCCCGTTGGCGGGGGGCGTTACGGAGGAGCAGTTCTTC. Its protein product is CASSSPLAGGVTEEQFF.

The chain combines TRBV15 with TRBJ1-2; maybe TRBD1 (6 bases). V gave up 5 bases and J gave up 3 bases, with 16 bases separating them. The CDR3 is 15 amino acids. Germline V lookup: CDR1 LNHNV, CDR2 YYDKDF (reference sequence). CDR3 sequence (DNA): TGTGCCACCAGCGGGGTATACAGGGATTACTATGGCTACACCTTC. It specifies CATSGVYRDYYGYTF.

The rearrangement uses TRBV6-5 and TRBJ2-2; possibly TRBD1 or TRBD2 for D (6 bases each). From germline, CDR1 is MNHEY and CDR2 SVGAGI. CDR3 length: 14 amino acids. With 7 bases removed from V and 5 bases from J, the gap between germline ends came to 14 bases. CDR3 DNA: TGTGCCAGCACCCCGGGGGCCTCGACCGGGGAGCTGTTTTTT. As protein: CASTPGASTGELFF.

The V gene is TRBV5-6, the J gene TRBJ2-5; TRBD2 matches 9 bases. The germline V gene encodes CDR1 SGHDT and CDR2 YYEEEE. V trimming: 2 bases; J trimming: 5 bases; junction bases outside the gene matches: 10. This CDR3 region has 16 residues. The CDR3 DNA reads TGTGCCAGCAGCTTCTTCCCGAGCGGGAGGATGGAGACCCAGTACTTC. Protein sequence: CASSFFPSGRMETQYF.